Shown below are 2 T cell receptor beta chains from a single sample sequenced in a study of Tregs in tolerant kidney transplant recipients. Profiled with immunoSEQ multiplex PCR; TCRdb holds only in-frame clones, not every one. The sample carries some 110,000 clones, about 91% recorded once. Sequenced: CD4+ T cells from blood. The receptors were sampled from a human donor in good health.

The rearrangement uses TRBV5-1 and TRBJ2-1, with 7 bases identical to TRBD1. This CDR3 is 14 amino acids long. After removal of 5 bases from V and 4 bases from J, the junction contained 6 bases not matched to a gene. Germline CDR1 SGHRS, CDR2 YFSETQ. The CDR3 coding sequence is TGCGCCAGCAGGAGGACAGGAGATTACAATGAGCAGTTCTTC. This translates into CASRRTGDYNEQFF.

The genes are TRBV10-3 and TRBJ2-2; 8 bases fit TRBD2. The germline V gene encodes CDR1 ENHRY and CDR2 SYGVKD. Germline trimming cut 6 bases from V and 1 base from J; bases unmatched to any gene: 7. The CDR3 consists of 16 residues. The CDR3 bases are TGTGCCATCAGCCGGATGGGGACTAGGAACACCGGGGAGCTGTTTTTT. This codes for CAISRMGTRNTGELFF.